This is a list of T cell receptor beta chains from one sample in a study of blood T cells in healthy people across ages. TCRdb fed the 5' RACE reads into MiXCR, producing one record per CDR3 protein. The sample consists of 650,000 to 950,000 distinct CDR3 sequences, under 45% of them appearing once. What was sequenced was blood. The receptors shown here come from a man in his sixties in good health. CDR3s include the opening cysteine and the closing phenylalanine or tryptophan. Each record gives: V gene, D gene, J gene, clone size, CDR3 protein, CDR3 DNA. The D gene is left open where the match is weak. Not all rows give a size; the values are once, few, many and, for expanded clones, a class.

V gene: TRBV4-1; D gene: NA; J gene: TRBJ2-7; clone size: few; CDR3 protein: CASSQEPEVRWWGEQYF; CDR3 DNA: TGCGCCAGCAGCCAAGAACCCGAAGTTCGCTGGTGGGGCGAGCAGTACTTC
V gene: TRBV30; D gene: NA; J gene: TRBJ2-4; clone size: few; CDR3 protein: CAGSGSLGKNIQYF; CDR3 DNA: TGTGCCGGCTCGGGAAGCTTGGGCAAAAACATTCAGTACTTC
V gene: TRBV27; D gene: NA; J gene: TRBJ2-6; clone size: few; CDR3 protein: CASRRTGGSSGANVLTF; CDR3 DNA: TGTGCCAGCAGGAGAACGGGGGGCAGCTCTGGGGCCAACGTCCTGACTTTC
V gene: TRBV7-2; D gene: NA; J gene: TRBJ2-7; clone size: NA; CDR3 protein: CASRGAVAYEQYF; CDR3 DNA: TGTGCCAGCCGGGGGGCCGTTGCCTACGAGCAGTACTTC
V gene: TRBV20-1; D gene: NA; J gene: TRBJ1-6; clone size: NA; CDR3 protein: CSARPGQHSPLHF; CDR3 DNA: TGCAGTGCTAGACCCGGACAACATTCACCCCTCCACTTT
V gene: TRBV3-1; D gene: TRBD1; J gene: TRBJ1-5; clone size: NA; CDR3 protein: CASSQEWTGYQPQHF; CDR3 DNA: TGTGCCAGCAGCCAAGAATGGACAGGGTATCAGCCCCAGCATTTT
V gene: TRBV6-2/TRBV6-3; D gene: NA; J gene: TRBJ1-3; clone size: few; CDR3 protein: CASRVVSYSGNTIYF; CDR3 DNA: TGTGCCAGCAGGGTCGTCTCCTACTCTGGAAACACCATATATTTT
V gene: TRBV7-6; D gene: NA; J gene: TRBJ2-1; clone size: NA; CDR3 protein: CASSLKSGDNEQFF; CDR3 DNA: TGTGCCAGCAGCTTAAAGAGCGGTGACAATGAGCAGTTCTTC
V gene: TRBV4-3; D gene: NA; J gene: TRBJ1-2; clone size: NA; CDR3 protein: CASSQDREWGKGYTF; CDR3 DNA: TGCGCCAGCAGCCAAGATCGGGAGTGGGGCAAAGGCTACACCTTC
V gene: TRBV28; D gene: NA; J gene: TRBJ2-1; clone size: NA; CDR3 protein: CASSLKANEQFF; CDR3 DNA: TGTGCCAGCAGTTTAAAGGCGAATGAGCAGTTCTTC
V gene: TRBV28; D gene: NA; J gene: TRBJ2-7; clone size: once; CDR3 protein: CASSLSGQESYEQYF; CDR3 DNA: TGTGCCAGCAGTTTGTCGGGGCAGGAGTCCTACGAGCAGTACTTC
V gene: TRBV12-3/TRBV12-4; D gene: NA; J gene: TRBJ2-7; clone size: few; CDR3 protein: CASSLTNSEQYF; CDR3 DNA: TGTGCCAGCAGTTTAACGAACTCCGAGCAGTACTTC
V gene: TRBV5-1; D gene: NA; J gene: TRBJ2-3; clone size: NA; CDR3 protein: CAGSLGLEVLDTQYF; CDR3 DNA: TGCGCCGGCAGCTTGGGGCTAGAGGTGCTGGATACGCAGTATTTT
V gene: TRBV12-3/TRBV12-4; D gene: TRBD2; J gene: TRBJ2-3; clone size: NA; CDR3 protein: CASSPGLAATDTQYF; CDR3 DNA: TGTGCCAGCAGTCCCGGACTAGCAGCGACAGATACGCAGTATTTT
V gene: TRBV6-5; D gene: NA; J gene: TRBJ1-2; clone size: many; CDR3 protein: CASRETEYGYTF; CDR3 DNA: TGTGCCAGCAGGGAGACAGAATATGGCTACACCTTC
V gene: TRBV20-1; D gene: NA; J gene: TRBJ1-5; clone size: once; CDR3 protein: CSARDRNSNQHQHF; CDR3 DNA: TGCAGTGCTAGAGACAGAAATAGCAATCAGCACCAGCATTTT
V gene: TRBV2; D gene: TRBD2; J gene: TRBJ2-3; clone size: NA; CDR3 protein: CASSGVRDTGTSGGPPGTDTQYF; CDR3 DNA: TGTGCCAGCAGTGGGGTCAGAGACACGGGGACTAGCGGGGGACCCCCTGGCACAGATACGCAGTATTTT
V gene: TRBV12-3/TRBV12-4; D gene: NA; J gene: TRBJ1-2; clone size: NA; CDR3 protein: CASSSAGRSVNGYTF; CDR3 DNA: TGTGCCAGCAGCTCTGCTGGACGAAGTGTAAATGGCTACACCTTC
V gene: TRBV7-2; D gene: NA; J gene: TRBJ1-4; clone size: NA; CDR3 protein: CASSFEPGPRDEKLFF; CDR3 DNA: TGTGCCAGCAGCTTCGAACCGGGTCCTCGGGATGAAAAACTGTTTTTT
V gene: TRBV5-1; D gene: NA; J gene: TRBJ2-6; clone size: NA; CDR3 protein: CASSLAPALGSGANVLTF; CDR3 DNA: TGCGCCAGCAGCTTGGCCCCAGCCTTGGGCTCTGGGGCCAACGTCCTGACTTTC
V gene: TRBV28; D gene: TRBD1; J gene: TRBJ1-5; clone size: NA; CDR3 protein: CASSGTRTGERYSNQPQHF; CDR3 DNA: TGTGCCAGCAGTGGAACTCGGACAGGGGAAAGATATAGCAATCAGCCCCAGCATTTT
V gene: TRBV20-1; D gene: NA; J gene: TRBJ1-1; clone size: NA; CDR3 protein: CSARDPGDTEAFF; CDR3 DNA: TGCAGTGCTAGAGATCCAGGGGACACTGAAGCTTTCTTT
V gene: TRBV20-1; D gene: NA; J gene: TRBJ1-5; clone size: few; CDR3 protein: CSAPHEKYSNQPQHF; CDR3 DNA: TGCAGTGCACCACACGAGAAGTATAGCAATCAGCCCCAGCATTTT
V gene: TRBV30; D gene: TRBD1; J gene: TRBJ2-5; clone size: few; CDR3 protein: CAWSSQGVAQETQYF; CDR3 DNA: TGTGCCTGGAGTTCTCAGGGGGTGGCCCAAGAGACCCAGTACTTC
V gene: TRBV28; D gene: TRBD1; J gene: TRBJ1-4; clone size: NA; CDR3 protein: CASRRRGGQFATNEKLFF; CDR3 DNA: TGTGCCAGCAGACGAAGGGGGGGACAGTTTGCAACTAATGAAAAACTGTTTTTT
V gene: TRBV5-1; D gene: TRBD1; J gene: TRBJ1-1; clone size: few; CDR3 protein: CASSVGRGRNTEAFF; CDR3 DNA: TGCGCCAGCAGCGTGGGCAGGGGGCGGAACACTGAAGCTTTCTTT
V gene: TRBV14; D gene: NA; J gene: TRBJ1-6; clone size: few; CDR3 protein: CASSQGTASPLHF; CDR3 DNA: TGTGCCAGCAGCCAAGGGACAGCCTCACCCCTCCACTTT
V gene: TRBV18; D gene: TRBD1; J gene: TRBJ2-7; clone size: NA; CDR3 protein: CASSKHRDSYEQYF; CDR3 DNA: TGTGCCAGCTCAAAACACCGGGACAGCTACGAGCAGTACTTC
V gene: TRBV15; D gene: NA; J gene: TRBJ2-1; clone size: NA; CDR3 protein: CATSRDGGGGGFF; CDR3 DNA: TGTGCCACCAGCAGAGATGGGGGCGGGGGCGGGTTCTTC
V gene: TRBV5-6; D gene: NA; J gene: TRBJ2-4; clone size: NA; CDR3 protein: CASSDTPQGSIQYF; CDR3 DNA: TGTGCCAGCAGCGACACTCCGCAGGGAAGCATTCAGTACTTC
V gene: TRBV4-2; D gene: TRBD1; J gene: TRBJ2-3; clone size: NA; CDR3 protein: CASRTGDTQYF; CDR3 DNA: TGTGCCAGCAGGACAGGGGATACGCAGTATTTT
V gene: TRBV29-1; D gene: NA; J gene: TRBJ2-2; clone size: NA; CDR3 protein: CSVRVGQYTGELFF; CDR3 DNA: TGCAGCGTTCGGGTTGGGCAGTACACCGGGGAGCTGTTTTTT
V gene: TRBV7-9; D gene: NA; J gene: TRBJ2-7; clone size: NA; CDR3 protein: CASSLNRGHGYEQYF; CDR3 DNA: TGTGCCAGCAGCTTGAACCGGGGTCACGGCTACGAGCAGTACTTC
V gene: TRBV20-1; D gene: NA; J gene: TRBJ1-1; clone size: few; CDR3 protein: CSATIGARMNTEAFF; CDR3 DNA: TGCAGTGCTACCATAGGGGCCCGTATGAACACTGAAGCTTTCTTT
V gene: TRBV6-2/TRBV6-3; D gene: NA; J gene: TRBJ2-7; clone size: NA; CDR3 protein: CASSYVTGLGAIGEQYF; CDR3 DNA: TGTGCCAGCAGTTACGTCACCGGGCTTGGGGCTATCGGCGAGCAGTACTTC
V gene: TRBV25-1; D gene: TRBD1; J gene: TRBJ2-5; clone size: NA; CDR3 protein: CASSEYRGMSF; CDR3 DNA: TGTGCCAGCAGTGAATACAGGGGGATGAGCTTC
V gene: TRBV7-2; D gene: TRBD1; J gene: TRBJ2-1; clone size: NA; CDR3 protein: CASSLGGGTGLYNEQFF; CDR3 DNA: TGTGCCAGCAGCCTAGGTGGGGGGACAGGCTTATACAATGAGCAGTTCTTC
V gene: TRBV7-2; D gene: NA; J gene: TRBJ1-2; clone size: NA; CDR3 protein: CASSIWTLGDRGYTF; CDR3 DNA: TGTGCCAGCAGCATATGGACTTTGGGCGACCGTGGCTACACCTTC
V gene: TRBV5-5; D gene: TRBD2; J gene: TRBJ2-3; clone size: NA; CDR3 protein: CASSPEGTSGGDTQYF; CDR3 DNA: TGTGCCAGCAGCCCTGAAGGGACTAGCGGGGGTGATACGCAGTATTTT
V gene: TRBV12-3/TRBV12-4; D gene: NA; J gene: TRBJ1-2; clone size: few; CDR3 protein: CASSSVEGGYGYTF; CDR3 DNA: TGTGCCAGCAGTTCGGTAGAGGGGGGCTATGGCTACACCTTC
V gene: TRBV2; D gene: NA; J gene: TRBJ2-5; clone size: NA; CDR3 protein: CATLAGSVGGETQYF; CDR3 DNA: TGTGCCACATTGGCCGGCTCAGTGGGTGGCGAGACCCAGTACTTC